This T cell receptor beta chain was identified in a study of glioma-infiltrating T cells. General study findings and limits: Non-neoplastic patients had below-expected tissue-blood divergence, while all gliomas exceeded expectation. Only very few CDR3 sequences appeared in both tissue and blood.

The CDR3 loop spans 14 amino acids. From germline, CDR1 is SQVTM and CDR2 ANQGSEA. V was cut by 3 bases and J by 7 bases, with 16 bases left in between. A note on this clonotype: Its antigen is unidentified. Given a much more abundant clone one base away, this may be a read error.

The iRepertoire nested amplicon-rescue multiplex PCR amplified TCR alpha and beta CDR3s from RNA. Tissue mRNA or PBMC total RNA, roughly 95-400 ng, went into one-step reverse transcription and amplification. TCRdb reprocessed the multiplex PCR reads with MiXCR, giving one entry per CDR3 protein. The table includes 90,000 or so distinct CDR3 sequences, roughly 39% detected once. This chain uses TRBV29-1 with TRBJ2-1; possible D gene TRBD2, 6 bases. The sample taken for sequencing was glioma tissue, nonneoplastic brain tissue, or PBMCs (not recorded which). This TCR derives from a human donor with low-grade glioma or glioblastoma, undergoing nonglioma brain surgery, or in good health (not recorded which). CDR3 amino acids: CSVEGRVEGNEQFF. In nucleotides, the CDR3 is TGCAGCGTTGAGGGGCGAGTGGAGGGAAATGAGCAGTTCTTC.